Shown below are 8 T cell receptor beta chains from a single sample sequenced in a study of STAT5B mutations in CD4+ large granular lymphocyte leukemia. TCRdb's copy holds only in-frame clones and misses some; the assay was immunoSEQ multiplex PCR. The sample lists 40,000 to 45,000 clones; roughly 81% were seen once. The sample taken for sequencing was CD4+ T cells from blood buffy coats. The receptor source for this set is a human donor in good health.

This clone showed up just once. J is TRBJ1-3 and V is TRBV5-6; D is undetermined. Germline V CDR1 and CDR2: SGHDT, YYEEEE. The CDR3 consists of 17 residues. V was pared by 0 bases and J by 0 bases, with 13 bases between. Here the CDR3 reads CASSLGGRAFSGNTIYF. In nucleotides, the CDR3 is TGTGCCAGCAGCTTGGGTGGCCGAGCTTTCTCTGGAAACACCATATATTTT.

This clone was counted only a few times. V is TRBV19 and J is TRBJ1-2; a possible D gene is TRBD1 (5 bases). The V gene's germline CDR1 is LNHDA and CDR2 SQIVND (reference sequence). Trimming stripped 0 bases from V and 7 bases from J, with 18 bases between. The CDR3 consists of 16 residues. The CDR3 reads CASSIDPQGGVGGYTF. In DNA, the CDR3 is TGTGCCAGTAGTATAGATCCCCAAGGAGGGGTCGGTGGCTACACCTTC.

The chain carries TRBV6-6 and TRBJ2-2; possible D gene TRBD1, 6 bases. Germline V gene sequence: CDR1 MNHNY, CDR2 SVGAGI (reference sequence). Trimming stripped 4 bases from V and 1 base from J, with 10 bases between. CDR3 size: 15 residues. Here the CDR3 DNA reads TGTGCCAGCAGTTGGATAGGGGGGAACACCGGGGAGCTGTTTTTT. Translating gives CASSWIGGNTGELFF.

The J gene is TRBJ2-2, the V gene TRBV7-3, with TRBD2 matching 8 bases. Per the germline V gene, CDR1 is SGHTA and CDR2 is FQGTGA. The CDR3 runs 19 residues. The junction had 14 bases not matched to a gene; V was cut back by 5 bases and J by 0 bases. DNA of the CDR3: TGTGCCAGCAGCCATAAACCTCCCGCGGGGGGCACGAACACCGGGGAGCTGTTTTTT. Protein: CASSHKPPAGGTNTGELFF.

J is TRBJ2-1 and V is TRBV5-1; 10 bases are a match to TRBD2. The J segment lost 4 bases and the V segment lost 0 bases, leaving 1 base of the junction unmatched. Germline CDR1 and CDR2: SGHRS and YFSETQ. CDR3 length: 15 amino acids. CDR3 amino acids: CASSLELAGYNEQFF. The CDR3 nucleotides read TGCGCCAGCAGCTTGGAACTAGCGGGATACAATGAGCAGTTCTTC. Complete variable domain (other parts from reference TRBV5-1 and TRBJ2-1): KAGVTQTPRYLIKTRGQQVTLSCSPISGHRSVSWYQQTPGQGLQFLFEYFSETQRNKGNFPGRFSGRQFSNSRSEMNVSTLELGDSALYLCASSLELAGYNEQFFGPGTRLTVL.

The rearrangement joins TRBV18 to TRBJ2-5; D uncertain. CDR1 and CDR2 from the germline V gene are KGHSH and LQKENI. There are 13 residues in the CDR3. Between the trimmed V and J ends, which lost 4 bases and 3 bases, there was a span of 9 bases. DNA of the CDR3: TGTGCCAGCTCACAGACACGAGAAGAGACCCAGTACTTC. Its translation is CASSQTREETQYF.

This clone was seen a handful of times. The chain links TRBV29-1 to TRBJ1-3; 7 bases line up with TRBD1. The CDR3 contains 15 residues. The trim removed 4 bases at V and 0 bases at J, leaving 6 bases unmatched. Looked up from germline, CDR1 is SQVTM and CDR2 is ANQGSEA. The CDR3 reads CSVGGTEGSGNTIYF. CDR3 sequence (DNA): TGCAGCGTTGGGGGGACAGAGGGCTCTGGAAACACCATATATTTT.

The gene calls are TRBV28 and TRBJ2-7, with TRBD1 matching 10 bases. The ends lost 4 bases at V and 2 bases at J; junction bases unmatched: 5. This CDR3 is 15 amino acids long. The V gene's germline CDR1 is MDHEN and CDR2 SYDVKM. CDR3 DNA: TGTGCCAGCAGTTCTGCCGGGACAGGGGCCTACGAGCAGTACTTC. It specifies CASSSAGTGAYEQYF.